These T cell receptor beta chains were read from a single sample in a study of shared clonotypes between healthy human individuals. Data came from immunoSEQ multiplex PCR; TCRdb stores just in-frame clones and leaves some out. The sample holds about 2.4 million clones; 90% to 95% are singletons and the top ten take about 0.34%. Specimen: naive CD4+ T cells from PBMCs. The receptors come from a man aged 18 to 30 in good health. Some clones in this sample may be carry-over from other donors' samples. Both conserved end residues are part of each CDR3. The order of the fields is V gene, J gene, CDR3 protein.

>TRBV28|TRBJ2-1
CASSLIPPLAGMNEQFF
>TRBV9|TRBJ2-5
CASSAGQGGETQYF
>TRBV19|TRBJ1-5
CASSASKSGQPQHF
>TRBV7-8|TRBJ2-3
CASSLVGGVTGGSSTQYF
>TRBV6-1|TRBJ1-5
CASSESGSYSNQPQHF
>TRBV5-8|TRBJ1-4
CASIVAGARMGKLFF
>TRBV18|TRBJ1-1
CASLPTGGDTEAFF
>TRBV18|TRBJ1-2
CASSPGAERYGYTF
>TRBV5-1|TRBJ2-2
CASPSSPGELFF
>TRBV29-1|TRBJ1-4
CSVGEGAREKLFF
>TRBV5-4|TRBJ1-4
CASSAGGGNEKLFF
>TRBV28|TRBJ2-1
CASSPFSGTFNEQFF
>TRBV11-3|TRBJ1-4
CASSPRTGMTEKLFF
>TRBV10-3|TRBJ1-5
CAIGPTSGEPQHF
>TRBV7-3|TRBJ2-1
CASSPMREGHNEQFF
>TRBV4-2|TRBJ2-1
CASSPLRPSGRAGEQFF
>TRBV19|TRBJ2-1
CASSSLRRQGTYNEQFF
>TRBV18|TRBJ2-2
CASSPRTPNTGELFF
>TRBV2|TRBJ1-5
CASSADDNQPQHF
>TRBV6-6|TRBJ2-5
CASRSETQYF
>TRBV5-1|TRBJ1-4
CASSLAGGSEKLFF
>TRBV4-3|TRBJ2-3
CASSQGATPSTDTQYF
>TRBV18|TRBJ1-5
CASSGRSGTPSGQPQHF
>TRBV20-1|TRBJ2-7
CSAREEDREYF